This TCR beta chain was captured in a study of blood T cell repertoires in COVID-19. The overall study: The United States, Italy and Spain were the sources of the acute and convalescent COVID-19 samples. T cells, B-cell-depleted T cells, or PBMCs supplied cDNA or gDNA.

In the study's own analysis: How many nucleated cells were present was estimated from reference gene primer amplification. TCRdb keeps only in-frame clones here, not all; method: immunoSEQ multiplex PCR. V, J and clone size derive from that table, while D and trimming were established from the DNA sequence. The sample lists around 140,000 clones, more than 75% seen once, with less than 2.5% in the top ten. This clone was recorded many times. This TCR derives from a man between 65 and 85 years old with active COVID-19. The sample taken for sequencing was peripheral blood.

The chain's CDR3 is CASSKTDRNSGNTIYF. The CDR3 coding sequence is TGCGCCAGCAGTAAAACCGACAGGAACTCTGGAAACACCATATATTTT. The rearrangement joins TRBV5-1 to TRBJ1-3, with D tentatively TRBD1 (6 bases). Germline V gene lookup returns CDR1 SGHRS and CDR2 YFSETQ. This CDR3 has 16 amino acids. The germline V and J ends were trimmed by 5 bases and 0 bases, with 15 bases remaining between them.